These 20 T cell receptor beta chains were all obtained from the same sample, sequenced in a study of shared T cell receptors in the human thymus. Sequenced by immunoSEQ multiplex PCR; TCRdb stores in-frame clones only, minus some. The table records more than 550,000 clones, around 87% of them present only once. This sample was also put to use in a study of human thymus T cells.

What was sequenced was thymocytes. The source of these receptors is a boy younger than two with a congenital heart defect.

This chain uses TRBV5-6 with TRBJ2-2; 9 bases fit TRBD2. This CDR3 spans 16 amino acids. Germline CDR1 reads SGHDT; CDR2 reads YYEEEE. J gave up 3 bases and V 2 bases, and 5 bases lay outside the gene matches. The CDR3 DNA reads TGTGCCAGCAGCTTCCGCGGGGGGGTCTACACCGGGGAGCTGTTTTTT. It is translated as CASSFRGGVYTGELFF.

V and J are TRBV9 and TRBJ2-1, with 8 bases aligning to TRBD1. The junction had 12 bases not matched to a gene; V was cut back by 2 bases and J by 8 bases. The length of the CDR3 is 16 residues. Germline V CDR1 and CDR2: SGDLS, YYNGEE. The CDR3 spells CASSVPDREYDHEQFF. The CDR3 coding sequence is TGTGCCAGCAGCGTCCCGGACAGGGAGTATGATCATGAGCAGTTCTTC.

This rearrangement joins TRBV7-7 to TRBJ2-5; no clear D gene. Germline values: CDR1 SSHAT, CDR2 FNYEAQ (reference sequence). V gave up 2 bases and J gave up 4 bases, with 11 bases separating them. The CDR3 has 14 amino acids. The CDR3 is CASSLPGSPETQYF. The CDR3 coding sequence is TGTGCCAGCAGCTTACCAGGAAGCCCAGAGACCCAGTACTTC. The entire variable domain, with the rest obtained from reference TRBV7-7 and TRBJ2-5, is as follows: GAGVSQSPRYKVTKRGQDVTLRCDPISSHATLYWYQQALGQGPEFLTYFNYEAQPDKSGLPSDRFSAERPEGSISTLTIQRTEQRDSAMYRCASSLPGSPETQYFGPGTRLLVL.

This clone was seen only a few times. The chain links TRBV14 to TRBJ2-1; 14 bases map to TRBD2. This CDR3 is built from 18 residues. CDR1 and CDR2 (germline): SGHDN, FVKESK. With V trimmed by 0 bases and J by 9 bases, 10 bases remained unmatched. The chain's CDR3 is CASSQEGTSGSGGVEQFF. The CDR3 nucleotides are TGTGCCAGCAGCCAAGAAGGGACTAGCGGGAGCGGGGGAGTTGAGCAGTTCTTC.

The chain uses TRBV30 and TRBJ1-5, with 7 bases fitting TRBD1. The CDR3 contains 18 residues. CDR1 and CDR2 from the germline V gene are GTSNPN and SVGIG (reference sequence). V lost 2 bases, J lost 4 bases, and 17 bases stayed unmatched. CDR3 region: CAWSTTVPVGQKNQPQHF. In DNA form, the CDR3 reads TGTGCCTGGAGTACGACTGTGCCCGTGGGACAGAAGAATCAGCCCCAGCATTTT. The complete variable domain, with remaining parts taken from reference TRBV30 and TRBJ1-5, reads SQTIHQWPATLVQPVGSPLSLECTVEGTSNPNLYWYRQAAGRGLQLLFYSVGIGQISSEVPQNLSASRPQDRQFILSSKKLLLSDSGFYLCAWSTTVPVGQKNQPQHFGDGTRLSIL.

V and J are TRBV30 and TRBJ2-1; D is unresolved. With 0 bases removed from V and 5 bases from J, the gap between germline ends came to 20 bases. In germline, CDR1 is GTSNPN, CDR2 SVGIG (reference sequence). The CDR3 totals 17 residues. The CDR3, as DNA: TGTGCCTGGAGTGTACCCTATCGGCCCGACAACCACAATGAGCAGTTCTTC. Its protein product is CAWSVPYRPDNHNEQFF.

The CDR3: CASSSQGAPGYTF. The CDR3 bases are TGTGCCAGCAGTAGCCAGGGGGCGCCTGGCTACACCTTC. The chain carries TRBV6-6 and TRBJ1-2; TRBD1 agrees at 8 bases. The germline V gene has CDR1 MNHNY and CDR2 SVGAGI (reference sequence). Trimming at V came to 5 bases and at J to 7 bases, leaving 6 bases not matched to a gene. The CDR3 extends over 13 amino acids.

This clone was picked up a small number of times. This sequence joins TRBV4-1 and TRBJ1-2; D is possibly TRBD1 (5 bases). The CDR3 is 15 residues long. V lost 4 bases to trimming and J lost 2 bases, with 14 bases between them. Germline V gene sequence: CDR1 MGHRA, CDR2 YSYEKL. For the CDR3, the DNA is TGCGCCAGCAGCCGCGCCGTGGACACCAACTATGGCTACACCTTC. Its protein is CASSRAVDTNYGYTF.

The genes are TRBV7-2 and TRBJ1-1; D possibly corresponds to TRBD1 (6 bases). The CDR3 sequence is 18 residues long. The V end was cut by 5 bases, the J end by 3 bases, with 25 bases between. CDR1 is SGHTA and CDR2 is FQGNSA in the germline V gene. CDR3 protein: CASSTRGQNHLLHTEAFF. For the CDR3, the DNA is TGTGCCAGCAGCACCCGTGGACAGAACCACCTTCTCCACACTGAAGCTTTCTTT.

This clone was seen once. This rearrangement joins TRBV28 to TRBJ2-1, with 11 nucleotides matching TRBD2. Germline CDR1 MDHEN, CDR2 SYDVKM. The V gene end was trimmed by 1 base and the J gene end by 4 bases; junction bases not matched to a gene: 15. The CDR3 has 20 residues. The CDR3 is CASSLFGQGKTSGIYNEQFF. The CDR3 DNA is TGTGCCAGCAGTTTATTCGGACAGGGTAAGACTAGCGGGATTTACAATGAGCAGTTCTTC.

The CDR3 here is CASSPKGHQPQHF. CDR3 DNA: TGTGCCAGCAGCCCTAAGGGGCATCAGCCCCAGCATTTT. This chain joins TRBV9 and TRBJ1-5; TRBD1 is a possible D gene (5 bases). The germline gives CDR1 SGDLS, CDR2 YYNGEE. V lost 4 bases and J lost 5, with 10 bases in between. The CDR3 covers 13 residues.

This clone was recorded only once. CDR3 residues: CATSRDSGTGSYEQYF. The CDR3 nucleotides read TGTGCCACCAGCAGAGATAGCGGGACAGGGTCCTACGAGCAGTACTTC. The chain couples TRBV15 to TRBJ2-7; a weak D match, TRBD1 (9 bases). V was shortened by 0 bases and J by 1 base, with 13 bases between the two germline ends. This CDR3 contains 16 residues. Germline values: CDR1 LNHNV, CDR2 YYDKDF (reference sequence).

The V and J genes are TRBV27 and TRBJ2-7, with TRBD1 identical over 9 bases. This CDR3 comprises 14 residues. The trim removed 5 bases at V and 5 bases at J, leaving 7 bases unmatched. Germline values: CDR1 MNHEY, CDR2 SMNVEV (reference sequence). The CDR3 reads CASSPRTGANEQYF. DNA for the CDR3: TGTGCCAGCAGTCCACGGACAGGGGCGAACGAGCAGTACTTC.

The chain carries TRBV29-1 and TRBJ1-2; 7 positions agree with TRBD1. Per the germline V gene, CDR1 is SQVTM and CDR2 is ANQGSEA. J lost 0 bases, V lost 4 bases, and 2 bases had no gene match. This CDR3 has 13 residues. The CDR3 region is CSVGGTANYGYTF. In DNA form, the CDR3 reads TGCAGCGTTGGCGGGACAGCTAACTATGGCTACACCTTC.

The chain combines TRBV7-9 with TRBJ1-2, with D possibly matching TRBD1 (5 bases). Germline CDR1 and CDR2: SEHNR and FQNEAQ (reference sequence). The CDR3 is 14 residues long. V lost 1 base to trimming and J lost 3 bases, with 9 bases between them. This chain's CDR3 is CASSLVGDYYGYTF. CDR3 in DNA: TGTGCCAGCAGCTTAGTTGGGGACTACTATGGCTACACCTTC. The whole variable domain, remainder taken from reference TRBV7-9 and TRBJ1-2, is DTGVSQNPRHKITKRGQNVTFRCDPISEHNRLYWYRQTLGQGPEFLTYFQNEAQLEKSRLLSDRFSAERPKGSFSTLEIQRTEQGDSAMYLCASSLVGDYYGYTFGSGTRLTVV.

This chain's CDR3 is CASSLAAEEETQYF. The CDR3 bases are TGTGCCAGCAGCTTGGCAGCGGAGGAAGAGACCCAGTACTTC. The chain combines TRBV5-4 with TRBJ2-5; maybe TRBD2 (5 bases). There are 14 residues in the CDR3. Trimming removed 0 bases from V and 3 bases from J, with 9 bases in between. The germline CDR1 and CDR2 sequences are SGHNT and YYREEE (reference sequence).

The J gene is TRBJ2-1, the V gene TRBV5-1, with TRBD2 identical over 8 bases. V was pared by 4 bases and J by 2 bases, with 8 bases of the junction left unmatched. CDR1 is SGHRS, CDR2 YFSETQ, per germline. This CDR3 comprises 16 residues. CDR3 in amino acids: CASSPPAGEPYNEQFF. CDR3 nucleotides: TGCGCCAGCAGCCCACCAGCGGGAGAACCCTACAATGAGCAGTTCTTC.

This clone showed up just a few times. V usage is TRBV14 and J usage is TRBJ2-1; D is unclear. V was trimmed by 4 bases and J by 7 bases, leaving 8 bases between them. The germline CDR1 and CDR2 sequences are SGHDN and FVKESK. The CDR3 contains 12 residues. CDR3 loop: CASSPPSNEQFF. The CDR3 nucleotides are TGTGCCAGCAGCCCCCCCTCGAATGAGCAGTTCTTC.

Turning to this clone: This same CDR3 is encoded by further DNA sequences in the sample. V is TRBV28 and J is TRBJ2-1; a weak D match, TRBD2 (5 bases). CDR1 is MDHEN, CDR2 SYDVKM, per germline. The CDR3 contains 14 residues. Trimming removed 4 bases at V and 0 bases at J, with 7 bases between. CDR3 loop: CASSSGSSYNEQFF. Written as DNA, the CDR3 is TGTGCCAGCAGTTCGGGGAGCTCCTACAATGAGCAGTTCTTC.

CDR3 in DNA: TGTGCCAGCAGCTTAGCGCCCTCCCCGACAGGCCCCGACTATGGCTACACCTTC. Its protein is CASSLAPSPTGPDYGYTF. J is TRBJ1-2 and V is TRBV7-6, with a tentative D call TRBD1 (6 bases). The V and J ends lost 0 bases and 3 bases respectively, with 20 bases between them. This CDR3 contains 18 residues. Germline V gives CDR1 SGHVS, CDR2 FNYEAQ.